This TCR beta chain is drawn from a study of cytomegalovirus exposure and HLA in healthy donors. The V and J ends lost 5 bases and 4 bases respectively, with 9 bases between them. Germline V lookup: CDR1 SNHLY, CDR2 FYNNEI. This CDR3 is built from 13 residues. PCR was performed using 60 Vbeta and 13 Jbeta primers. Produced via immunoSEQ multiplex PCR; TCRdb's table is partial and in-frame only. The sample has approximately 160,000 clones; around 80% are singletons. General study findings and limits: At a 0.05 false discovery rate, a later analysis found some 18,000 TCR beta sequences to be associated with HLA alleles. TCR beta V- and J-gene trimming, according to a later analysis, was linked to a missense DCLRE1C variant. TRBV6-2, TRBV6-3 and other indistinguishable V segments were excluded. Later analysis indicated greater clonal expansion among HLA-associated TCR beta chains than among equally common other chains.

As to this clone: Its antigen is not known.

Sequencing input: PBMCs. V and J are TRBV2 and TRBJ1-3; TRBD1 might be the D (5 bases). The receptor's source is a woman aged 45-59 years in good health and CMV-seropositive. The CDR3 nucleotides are TGTGCCAGCAGTTCAGGGCTCGGAAACACCATATATTTT. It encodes CASSSGLGNTIYF.